The clone carrying this T cell receptor (beta chain) has just a few counts. What it recognizes is unknown. Time point: persistent/refractory GD, antithyroid drugs over 5 years with positive TRAb. PBMC RNA was the source of the TCR library. Relying on iRepertoire HTBI primers and Arm-PCR of CDR3 regions, the team built TCR beta libraries. A single record per CDR3 protein comes from TCRdb applying MiXCR to the multiplex PCR reads. Here the sample spans some 340,000 distinct CDR3 sequences, approximately 23% being singletons. CDR1 and CDR2 from the germline V gene are MNHNS and SASEGT. This CDR3 has 15 amino acids. J lost 6 bases, V lost 5 bases, and 10 bases had no gene match. The record originates from a study of regulatory T cells in long-lasting Graves disease. Broader study findings: Persistent Graves' patients showed less TCR diversity than newly diagnosed ones.

The genes are TRBV6-1 and TRBJ1-2, with 9 bases lining up with TRBD1. This TCR derives from a woman aged 40 to 55 with Graves disease. This sample comprised peripheral blood mononuclear cells (PBMCs), obtained when the disease was refractory, from a patient treated with antithyroid drugs. The CDR3 coding sequence is TGTGCCAGCAGTAAGATAACAGGGGGCGATCATGGCTACACCTTC. It encodes CASSKITGGDHGYTF.